Following are 10 T cell receptor beta chains from one sample sequenced in a study of blood T cell repertoires in COVID-19. Generated by immunoSEQ multiplex PCR, the TCRdb table keeps only in-frame clones and is missing some. The table has some 250,000 clones, around 87% seen once. The specimen was peripheral blood. These receptor sequences come from a woman in her sixties or seventies with active or convalescent COVID-19.

This chain connects TRBV6-1 to TRBJ2-3; TRBD1 aligns across 9 bases. The germline V gene has CDR1 MNHNS and CDR2 SASEGT. Unmatched junction bases numbered 5, after V lost 10 bases and J lost 3 bases. The CDR3 runs to 13 residues. DNA for the CDR3: TGTGCCACCGGGACAGGGAAGACAGATACGCAGTATTTT. Its protein product is CATGTGKTDTQYF.

The chain combines TRBV4-3 with TRBJ2-2; D perhaps matches TRBD2 (5 bases). Germline V gene sequence: CDR1 LGHNA, CDR2 YSLEER. The CDR3 has 13 residues. Trimming pared 3 bases from V and 6 bases from J, leaving 8 bases between. CDR3 residues: CASSQEAAGELFF. The CDR3 region has the DNA TGCGCCAGCAGCCAGGAGGCGGCCGGGGAGCTGTTTTTT.

This clone was recorded once. This chain joins TRBV2 and TRBJ1-2, with 9 positions matching TRBD1. With V trimmed by 8 bases and J by 5 bases, 6 bases remained unmatched. This CDR3 spans 13 amino acids. CDR1 is SNHLY and CDR2 is FYNNEI in the germline V gene. The CDR3 loop is CASRDRAIYGYTF. The CDR3 DNA is TGTGCCAGCCGGGACAGGGCAATATATGGCTACACCTTC.

V usage is TRBV7-6 and J usage is TRBJ2-2, with no clear D. The germline V gene has CDR1 SGHVS and CDR2 FNYEAQ. The CDR3 length is 16 residues. Trimming took off 0 bases at V and 7 bases at J, with 15 bases between the two ends. The CDR3 DNA is TGTGCCAGCAGCTTAGCGCTAAGTACGGGTCACGGGGAGCTGTTTTTT. Translating gives CASSLALSTGHGELFF.

The chain is built from TRBV7-9 and TRBJ1-1; no reliable D call. V was shortened by 8 bases and J by 0 bases, with 7 bases between the two germline ends. The CDR3 spans 12 residues. The V gene's germline CDR1 is SEHNR and CDR2 FQNEAQ (reference sequence). CDR3 loop: CASGTMNTEAFF. CDR3 in DNA: TGTGCCAGCGGTACTATGAACACTGAAGCTTTCTTT.

The chain couples TRBV24-1 to TRBJ2-3; TRBD2 matches 7 bases. CDR1 and CDR2 from the germline V gene are KGHDR and SFDVKD. V shed 3 bases, J shed 2 bases, and the junction held 7 bases outside the gene matches. This CDR3 region has 16 residues. CDR3 protein: CATSDLGGGFTDTQYF. The CDR3 nucleotides are TGTGCCACCAGTGATCTGGGGGGGGGTTTCACAGATACGCAGTATTTT.

The genes are TRBV24-1 and TRBJ2-3; 11 bases align to TRBD2. J lost 1 base, V lost 4 bases, and 3 bases had no gene match. The length of the CDR3 is 16 residues. Looked up from germline, CDR1 is KGHDR and CDR2 is SFDVKD. The CDR3 here is CATSDLGLAGTDTQYF. CDR3 in DNA: TGTGCCACCAGTGACCTGGGACTAGCGGGCACAGATACGCAGTATTTT.

The V gene is TRBV19, the J gene TRBJ1-4; no clear D gene. V was shortened by 5 bases and J by 5 bases, with 9 bases between the two germline ends. This CDR3 has 13 residues. Per germline, CDR1 LNHDA and CDR2 SQIVND (reference sequence). CDR3 DNA: TGTGCCAGTAGTGTACAGACGAATGAAAAACTGTTTTTT. Translated, it gives CASSVQTNEKLFF.

This chain joins TRBV3-1 (or the pseudogene TRBV3-2) and TRBJ2-1; the match to TRBD2 covers 8 bases. Per germline, CDR1 LGHDT and CDR2 YNNKEL (reference sequence). This CDR3 is built from 15 residues. V was clipped by 1 base and J by 6 bases; unmatched bases: 5. As DNA, the CDR3 is TGTGCCAGCAGCCAAGTTAGCGGGGTCAGCAATGAGCAGTTCTTC. Residues: CASSQVSGVSNEQFF.

V and J are TRBV3-1 (or the pseudogene TRBV3-2) and TRBJ1-2, with a tentative D call TRBD1 (6 bases). The CDR3 spans 12 residues. Germline V gives CDR1 LGHDT, CDR2 YNNKEL (reference sequence). V gave up 10 bases and J gave up 8 bases, with 17 bases separating them. The CDR3 here is CATYQGGEGYTF. CDR3 coding DNA: TGTGCCACCTACCAAGGGGGGGAAGGCTACACCTTC.